Each of the 31 T cell receptor beta chains below was sequenced from the same sample in a study of Ad26.COV2.S vaccination and SARS-CoV-2 variants. Treatment described: about 20 received Ad26.COV2.S at low or high dose, single or two shots; roughly five received placebo; per-sample allocation not given. It was on day 63 after the first vaccine or placebo injection that samples were taken. Produced via immunoSEQ multiplex PCR; TCRdb's table is partial and in-frame only. This table holds about 380,000 clones, about four fifths found once. Source: peripheral blood, taken in a trial of Ad26.COV2.S vaccine versus placebo. All receptors come from a person aged 18 to 59 who received the Ad26.COV2.S COVID-19 vaccine or a placebo.

The V call is TRBV7-2, the J call TRBJ2-7; D is uncertain. The CDR3 runs 11 residues. Germline CDR1 SGHTA, CDR2 FQGNSA. V gave up 2 bases and J gave up 7 bases, with 6 bases separating them. The DNA of the CDR3 is TGTGCCAGCAGCTTATTGGCAGAGCAGTACTTC. Amino acid sequence: CASSLLAEQYF.

V gene TRBV27 combines with J gene TRBJ1-5; 9 nucleotides align to TRBD1. The CDR3 is 14 residues long. After removal of 6 bases from V and 7 bases from J, the junction contained 7 bases not matched to a gene. The V gene's germline CDR1 is MNHEY and CDR2 SMNVEV (reference sequence). CDR3 in DNA: TGTGCCAGCAGACCGGGACAGGGTGTCCAGCCCCAGCATTTT. Residues: CASRPGQGVQPQHF.

The chain is built from TRBV5-1 and TRBJ2-4; D call uncertain. The CDR3 contains 14 residues. V was shortened by 4 bases and J by 3 bases, with 11 bases between the two germline ends. The germline V gene encodes CDR1 SGHRS and CDR2 YFSETQ. The CDR3 loop reads CASSMETIKNIQYF. The CDR3, as DNA: TGCGCCAGCAGCATGGAGACAATCAAAAACATTCAGTACTTC.

The chain has TRBV5-1 and TRBJ1-4; TRBD1 is a possible D gene (5 bases). Trimming took off 0 bases at V and 3 bases at J, with 9 bases between the two ends. CDR1 is SGHRS and CDR2 is YFSETQ in the germline V gene. The CDR3 spans 15 residues. DNA for the CDR3: TGCGCCAGCAGCTTGGCCGGGGCGTCTAATGAAAAACTGTTTTTT. It yields the protein CASSLAGASNEKLFF.

This clone occurred a few times. This chain joins TRBV27 and TRBJ2-7; D could derive from TRBD1 or TRBD2 (5 bases each). V lost 1 base, J lost 0 bases, and 10 bases lay in between. CDR3 length: 15 amino acids. Germline CDR1 is MNHEY and CDR2 is SMNVEV (reference sequence). CDR3 nucleotides: TGTGCCAGCAGTTTATGGGACGGGGACTCCTACGAGCAGTACTTC. It is translated as CASSLWDGDSYEQYF.

The chain couples TRBV6-5 to TRBJ1-1, with TRBD1 matching over 11 bases. The CDR3 contains 14 residues. CDR1 and CDR2 from the germline V gene are MNHEY and SVGAGI. The V segment lost 6 bases and the J segment 4 bases; nucleotides outside the gene matches: 4. The CDR3 DNA is TGTGCCAGCAGGTGGGACAGGGGGGGCACTGAAGCTTTCTTT. Translating gives CASRWDRGGTEAFF.

J is TRBJ2-1 and V is TRBV30; D tentatively reads TRBD1 or TRBD2 (5 bases each). The V gene lost 0 bases and the J gene lost 11 bases, with 8 bases spanning the gap. This CDR3 comprises 11 residues. Germline lookup yields CDR1 GTSNPN and CDR2 SVGIG (reference sequence). The DNA of the CDR3 is TGTGCCTGGAGTGTCGGGACCCAGCAGTTCTTC. This codes for CAWSVGTQQFF.

The chain combines TRBV5-1 with TRBJ1-1, with D tentatively TRBD1 (6 bases). The germline V gene has CDR1 SGHRS and CDR2 YFSETQ. The CDR3 has 18 residues. V was shortened by 8 bases and J by 1 base, with 27 bases between the two germline ends. This CDR3 reads CASRTRGRFMDRNTEAFF. The CDR3, as DNA: TGCGCCAGTCGAACCCGGGGACGCTTCATGGACAGGAACACTGAAGCTTTCTTT.

A single count supports this clone. This sequence joins TRBV14 and TRBJ1-2; D is uncertain. The CDR3 contains 14 residues. Trimming left V 0 bases short and J 3 bases short, with 8 bases between. Looked up from germline, CDR1 is SGHDN and CDR2 is FVKESK. The CDR3 protein is CASSQDPEYYGYTF. CDR3 DNA sequence: TGTGCCAGCAGCCAAGATCCAGAGTACTATGGCTACACCTTC.

The V call is TRBV4-2, the J call TRBJ1-3, with a possible D match to TRBD1 (6 bases). This CDR3 region has 15 residues. In germline, CDR1 is LGHNA, CDR2 YNFKEQ. V was cut by 0 bases and J by 3 bases, with 9 bases left in between. For the CDR3, the DNA is TGTGCCAGCAGCCAAGAGGCAGGGGATGGAAACACCATATATTTT. Residues: CASSQEAGDGNTIYF.

CDR3 loop: CASSVPLTSGTLNEQFF. In nucleotides, the CDR3 is TGTGCCAGCAGCGTACCCCTCACTAGCGGAACCTTGAATGAGCAGTTCTTC. V is TRBV9 and J is TRBJ2-1, with 8 bases lining up with TRBD2. The germline V gene encodes CDR1 SGDLS and CDR2 YYNGEE. V shed 1 base, J shed 7 bases, and the junction held 13 bases outside the gene matches. The CDR3 is made up of 17 amino acids.

This sequence joins TRBV11-3 and TRBJ2-7, with D perhaps matching TRBD1 (5 bases). Germline CDR1 SGHNT, CDR2 YENEEA. The CDR3 is made up of 16 amino acids. V lost 5 bases and J lost 1, with 18 bases in between. The CDR3 here is CASSLGTTGFSYEQYF. CDR3 nucleotide sequence: TGTGCCAGCAGCCTGGGAACAACAGGTTTTTCCTACGAGCAGTACTTC.

This sequence joins TRBV19 and TRBJ1-5, with D possibly being TRBD1 (6 bases). The CDR3 contains 14 residues. The germline V gene encodes CDR1 LNHDA and CDR2 SQIVND (reference sequence). V was clipped by 3 bases and J by 9 bases, with 15 bases between them. CDR3 sequence (DNA): TGTGCCAGTAGTATCGGCGGGGGGCCATGGCCCCAGCATTTT. It translates to CASSIGGGPWPQHF.

Concerning this clone itself: At one of its ends the junction is not consistent with the germline gene, which may arise from a read error. The chain recombines TRBV11-3 with TRBJ2-7, with D tentatively TRBD1 (6 bases). Germline V gene sequence: CDR1 SGHNT, CDR2 YENEEA. This CDR3 has 13 residues. The CDR3 DNA sequence: TGTGCCAGCAGCTTGAGAACAGGGTACGGGCAGTACTTC. This gives the protein CASSLRTGYGQYF.

This clone was picked up a small number of times. As DNA, the CDR3 is TGTGCCAGCAGCTTAGGTCCGACTGGAAACACCATATATTTT. It yields the protein CASSLGPTGNTIYF. The chain combines TRBV7-2 with TRBJ1-3; D is ambiguous. V lost 1 base to trimming and J lost 2 bases, with 6 bases between them. The germline CDR1 and CDR2 sequences are SGHTA and FQGNSA. This CDR3 has 14 amino acids.

This clone was seen only a few times. The chain uses TRBV5-5 and TRBJ1-5; no definite D call. V was shortened by 0 bases and J by 6 bases, with 10 bases between the two germline ends. Per germline, CDR1 SGHKS and CDR2 YYEKEE (reference sequence). This CDR3 comprises 14 residues. The CDR3: CASSLVELSQPQHF. The DNA of the CDR3 is TGTGCCAGCAGCTTGGTAGAGTTGTCTCAGCCCCAGCATTTT.

This clone was seen a single time. This chain uses TRBV19 with TRBJ1-2; D possibly corresponds to TRBD1 (5 bases). The ends were cut back, 7 bases at V and 3 bases at J, with 15 bases in the middle. Germline V gene lookup returns CDR1 LNHDA and CDR2 SQIVND (reference sequence). The CDR3 spans 14 residues. The CDR3 is CASTHGAGYYGYTF. The CDR3 DNA reads as TGTGCCAGTACCCATGGGGCGGGGTACTATGGCTACACCTTC.

The CDR3 DNA is TGCGCCAGCAGCTTGGTACGGGAGACCCAGTACTTC. Translating gives CASSLVRETQYF. This rearrangement joins TRBV5-1 to TRBJ2-5; D ambiguous. The CDR3 runs to 12 residues. Trimming took 0 bases from V and 5 from J, leaving 5 bases between them. Germline V lookup: CDR1 SGHRS, CDR2 YFSETQ.

The chain uses TRBV19 and TRBJ1-1; D is possibly TRBD1 (6 bases). Germline V gene lookup returns CDR1 LNHDA and CDR2 SQIVND (reference sequence). This CDR3 region has 16 residues. Deletions cut 9 bases from V and 2 bases from J, with 22 bases between. The CDR3 sequence: CASQRAQGRVNTEAFF. The CDR3, as DNA: TGTGCCAGCCAGAGGGCGCAGGGGAGGGTTAACACTGAAGCTTTCTTT. Looking up the rest from reference TRBV19 and TRBJ1-1 gives the full variable domain: DGGITQSPKYLFRKEGQNVTLSCEQNLNHDAMYWYRQDPGQGLRLIYYSQIVNDFQKGDIAEGYSVSREKKESFPLTVTSAQKNPTAFYLCASQRAQGRVNTEAFFGQGTRLTVV.

This clone was found once. V gene TRBV27 combines with J gene TRBJ1-1; a weak D match, TRBD1 (5 bases). V lost 1 base and J lost 1, with 19 bases in between. This CDR3 has 18 amino acids. Germline lookup yields CDR1 MNHEY and CDR2 SMNVEV (reference sequence). DNA for the CDR3: TGTGCCAGCAGTTTATATTCCAGGGCCCAACAGTCGAACACTGAAGCTTTCTTT. This sequence encodes CASSLYSRAQQSNTEAFF.

The J gene is TRBJ2-3, the V gene TRBV7-9; D might be TRBD1 (5 bases). V was trimmed by 0 bases and J by 2 bases, leaving 6 bases between them. This CDR3 region has 14 residues. Looked up from germline, CDR1 is SEHNR and CDR2 is FQNEAQ (reference sequence). The CDR3 reads CASSLAGATDTQYF. CDR3 coding DNA: TGTGCCAGCAGCTTAGCAGGGGCCACAGATACGCAGTATTTT.

This CDR3 is CSASQGRGNTIYF. In DNA, the CDR3 is TGCAGTGCTAGTCAGGGGAGGGGAAACACCATATATTTT. The chain employs TRBV20-1 and TRBJ1-3; TRBD1 might be the D (6 bases). CDR3 size: 13 residues. Trimming shortened V by 3 bases and J by 4 bases, and 10 bases separated the two germline ends. CDR1 and CDR2 from the germline V gene are DFQATT and SNEGSKA (reference sequence).

The chain couples TRBV5-6 to TRBJ2-2, with TRBD1 matching over 8 bases. The CDR3 spans 14 residues. The ends lost 7 bases at V and 5 bases at J; junction bases unmatched: 7. Looked up from germline, CDR1 is SGHDT and CDR2 is YYEEEE. The CDR3 nucleotides read TGTGCCAGCCGCGGACAGGGAAGGACCGGGGAGCTGTTTTTT. Protein sequence: CASRGQGRTGELFF.

V usage is TRBV6-2 or TRBV6-3 and J usage is TRBJ1-2; D remains ambiguous. Germline CDR1 is MNHEY and CDR2 is SVGEGT. V lost 4 bases, J lost 7 bases, and 10 bases lay in between. CDR3 length: 12 residues. The CDR3 sequence is CASSLMVSGYTF. DNA for the CDR3: TGTGCCAGCAGTTTGATGGTCTCTGGCTACACCTTC.

V is TRBV5-1 and J is TRBJ1-1; D unclear. Germline CDR1 and CDR2: SGHRS and YFSETQ. The CDR3 spans 13 residues. With 2 bases removed from V and 10 bases from J, the gap between germline ends came to 15 bases. This chain's CDR3 is CASSLSYNSRAFF. In DNA form, the CDR3 reads TGCGCCAGCAGCTTATCCTACAATTCCCGAGCTTTCTTT.

The rearrangement links TRBV5-1 to TRBJ1-3; D uncertain. V was cut by 5 bases and J by 0 bases, with 12 bases left in between. Germline lookup yields CDR1 SGHRS and CDR2 YFSETQ. This CDR3 is 15 amino acids long. CDR3 sequence reads: CASRKDGISGNTIYF. Written as DNA, the CDR3 is TGCGCCAGCAGAAAAGACGGAATCTCTGGAAACACCATATATTTT.

The J gene is TRBJ2-7, the V gene TRBV28; maybe TRBD2 (6 bases). V was clipped by 6 bases and J by 3 bases, with 15 bases between them. This CDR3 is 14 amino acids long. Germline V lookup: CDR1 MDHEN, CDR2 SYDVKM. This CDR3 reads CASRRDLSSYEQYF. The CDR3 nucleotides read TGTGCCAGCAGGCGGGACCTATCCAGCTACGAGCAGTACTTC.

This rearrangement joins TRBV7-2 to TRBJ2-5, with D perhaps matching TRBD2 (7 bases). CDR1 is SGHTA and CDR2 is FQGNSA in the germline V gene. The CDR3 is 14 residues long. Trimming left V 5 bases short and J 5 bases short, with 15 bases between. The CDR3 coding sequence is TGTGCCAGCAGCCAACTGGGGGGGCGGGAGACCCAGTACTTC. This codes for CASSQLGGRETQYF.

Ten or more counts support this clone. In nucleotides, the CDR3 is TGTGCCAGTAGGGCCCCCAGCCGCCCACCTAACTATGGCTACACCTTC. This sequence encodes CASRAPSRPPNYGYTF. The chain recombines TRBV19 with TRBJ1-2; D remains ambiguous. The CDR3 has 16 amino acids. The germline V gene encodes CDR1 LNHDA and CDR2 SQIVND (reference sequence). V lost 6 bases and J lost 0, with 17 bases in between.

The rearrangement uses TRBV9 and TRBJ1-2; D is unresolved. There are 12 residues in the CDR3. Germline V gene sequence: CDR1 SGDLS, CDR2 YYNGEE. Trimming left V 4 bases short and J 1 base short, with 5 bases between. CDR3 protein: CASSLNNYGYTF. In DNA, the CDR3 is TGTGCCAGCAGCCTCAATAACTATGGCTACACCTTC.

This chain uses TRBV14 with TRBJ2-7, with 12 bases aligning to TRBD2. V shed 3 bases, J shed 0 bases, and the junction held 3 bases outside the gene matches. The CDR3 covers 16 residues. CDR1 and CDR2 (germline): SGHDN, FVKESK. Here the CDR3 DNA reads TGTGCCAGCAGCCAGGGGACTAGCGGGCGCTCCTACGAGCAGTACTTC. It yields the protein CASSQGTSGRSYEQYF.